These 24 T cell receptor beta chains share one sample of origin, sequenced in a study of response to subunit inactivated influenza vaccine. Each CDR3 protein is one row after TCRdb ran MiXCR on the RT-PCR reads. The repertoire holds 450,000 to 600,000 distinct CDR3 sequences, roughly 7.6% seen once, with about an eighth in the top ten. The material sequenced was PBMCs from blood, taken roughly 24 months after vaccination. The origin of the receptors is a man between 50 and 69 years old who received an inactivated influenza vaccine.

This clonotype was seen only a few times. The V and J genes are TRBV5-1 and TRBJ2-3; TRBD2 matches at 10 bases. Germline CDR1 reads SGHRS; CDR2 reads YFSETQ. With V trimmed by 7 bases and J by 2 bases, 4 bases remained unmatched. This CDR3 is 14 amino acids long. CDR3: CASRTSGSTDTQYF. The CDR3 DNA follows: TGCGCCAGCCGGACTAGCGGTTCCACAGATACGCAGTATTTT.

This clonotype was seen more than once but under ten times. The rearrangement joins TRBV6-1 to TRBJ1-1; weak D call: TRBD1 (6 bases). Germline CDR1 is MNHNS and CDR2 is SASEGT. The length of the CDR3 is 13 residues. The V gene lost 8 bases and the J gene lost 1 base, with 11 bases spanning the gap. The CDR3 is CASWRGKNTEAFF. The DNA of the CDR3 is TGTGCCAGCTGGAGGGGGAAGAACACTGAAGCTTTCTTT.

The chain couples TRBV6-5 to TRBJ2-1, with 10 bases fitting TRBD2. The J segment lost 7 bases and the V segment lost 0 bases, leaving 3 bases of the junction unmatched. Per the germline V gene, CDR1 is MNHEY and CDR2 is SVGAGI. The CDR3 spans 15 residues. CDR3 protein: CASSYSRGLANEQFF. The CDR3 DNA is TGTGCCAGCAGTTACTCACGGGGACTAGCGAATGAGCAGTTCTTC.

The chain joins TRBV10-2 to TRBJ2-1; 10 positions agree with TRBD1. V shed 3 bases and J 4 bases; nucleotides not matched to a gene: 6. This CDR3 spans 16 amino acids. Germline loops: CDR1 WSHSY, CDR2 SAAADI. CDR3: CASSDAGTGVYNEQFF. The CDR3, as DNA: TGCGCCAGCAGTGATGCCGGGACAGGGGTTTACAATGAGCAGTTCTTC.

This clonotype was counted a few times. The chain combines TRBV5-5 with TRBJ2-7; D unclear. This CDR3 is 13 amino acids long. V shed 7 bases and J shed 1 base, with 12 bases lying between them. CDR1 and CDR2 from the germline V gene are SGHKS and YYEKEE (reference sequence). CDR3 coding DNA: TGTGCCAGCCGGCAAACGGCGTCCTACGAGCAGTACTTC. Protein product: CASRQTASYEQYF.

This rearrangement joins TRBV14 to TRBJ2-5, with 10 bases identical to TRBD1. J gave up 7 bases and V 4 bases, and 6 bases lay outside the gene matches. CDR3 length: 14 amino acids. Germline V gene sequence: CDR1 SGHDN, CDR2 FVKESK. CDR3 nucleotide sequence: TGTGCCAGCAGCCTACGGACAGGGGGAGGGACCCAGTACTTC. Amino acids: CASSLRTGGGTQYF.

This clonotype was detected a few times. The chain has TRBV7-2 and TRBJ2-3; TRBD2 agrees at 12 bases. With V trimmed by 3 bases and J by 7 bases, 11 bases remained unmatched. The CDR3 has 17 residues. The germline CDR1 and CDR2 sequences are SGHTA and FQGNSA. For the CDR3, the DNA is TGTGCCAGCAGCTTTGGACTAGCGGGGCCCTTCCTGAATACGCAGTATTTT. It codes for CASSFGLAGPFLNTQYF.

In this sample, this clonotype turned up many times. The chain is built from TRBV7-9 and TRBJ2-3; 7 positions match TRBD1. The CDR3 length is 16 residues. The ends lost 4 bases at V and 1 base at J; junction bases unmatched: 8. Germline assignment: CDR1 SEHNR and CDR2 FQNEAQ (reference sequence). The CDR3: CASSSHRGKGTDTQYF. The CDR3 region has the DNA TGTGCCAGCAGCTCGCACAGGGGTAAGGGCACAGATACGCAGTATTTT.

This clonotype has a count of ten or more. This rearrangement joins TRBV11-2 to TRBJ2-3, with D tentatively TRBD2 (7 bases). V was cut by 5 bases and J by 2 bases, with 14 bases left in between. Germline CDR1 reads SGHAT; CDR2 reads FQNNGV. This CDR3 region has 15 residues. The CDR3 DNA sequence: TGTGCCAGCAGCAAGGGGGGGTGGGACACAGATACGCAGTATTTT. Translating gives CASSKGGWDTDTQYF. Combining the CDR3 with reference TRBV11-2 and TRBJ2-3 gives the whole variable domain EAGVAQSPRYKIIEKRQSVAFWCNPISGHATLYWYQQILGQGPKLLIQFQNNGVVDDSQLPKDRFSAERLKGVDSTLKIQPAKLEDSAVYLCASSKGGWDTDTQYFGPGTRLTVL.

V and J are TRBV20-1 and TRBJ2-3; D is possibly TRBD2 (5 bases). The germline V gene encodes CDR1 DFQATT and CDR2 SNEGSKA (reference sequence). There are 16 residues in the CDR3. V was pared by 3 bases and J by 1 base, with 17 bases between. In nucleotides, the CDR3 is TGCAGTGCTAGCAGAGGGTCGGCTAAACGCACAGATACGCAGTATTTT. Protein sequence: CSASRGSAKRTDTQYF.

This clonotype was counted ten times or more. This sequence joins TRBV7-9 and TRBJ2-3; D perhaps matches TRBD2 (5 bases). CDR1 SEHNR and CDR2 FQNEAQ come from the germline V gene (reference sequence). The CDR3 has 14 residues. The V and J ends lost 2 bases and 5 bases respectively, with 11 bases between them. The CDR3 bases are TGTGCCAGCAGCTTATCCCTAGCAGAAGATACGCAGTATTTT. The encoded protein is CASSLSLAEDTQYF.

The table lists this clonotype with a few counts. V is TRBV12-3 or TRBV12-4 and J is TRBJ2-3, with 7 positions matching TRBD2. The CDR3 sequence is 15 residues long. V shed 7 bases and J 5 bases; nucleotides not matched to a gene: 12. This chain's CDR3 is CASTPAGPRIDTQYF. CDR3 bases: TGTGCCAGCACCCCAGCGGGACCAAGGATAGATACGCAGTATTTT.

This clonotype has only a few counts. This rearrangement joins TRBV12-3 or TRBV12-4 to TRBJ1-3, with TRBD1 matching 9 bases. The V and J ends lost 4 bases and 1 base, in that order; junction bases with no gene match: 2. The CDR3 totals 15 residues. The CDR3 nucleotides read TGTGCCAGCAGTTCGGGGACAGGGTCTGGAAACACCATATATTTT. It is translated as CASSSGTGSGNTIYF.

This clonotype was picked up a small number of times. This chain uses TRBV12-3 or TRBV12-4 with TRBJ2-1, with no clear D. This CDR3 contains 15 residues. V lost 6 bases and J 0 bases, leaving 12 bases between the germline ends. CDR3 nucleotides: TGTGCCAGCAGCCCAGAGTGGGGCTCCTACAATGAGCAGTTCTTC. Its protein is CASSPEWGSYNEQFF.

There are many counts of this clonotype. The chain has TRBV7-3 and TRBJ1-5; D is unclear. Germline V CDR1 and CDR2: SGHTA, FQGTGA. This CDR3 is 13 amino acids long. With 5 bases removed from V and 4 bases from J, the gap between germline ends came to 9 bases. This CDR3 reads CASSLSPNQPQHF. CDR3 DNA: TGTGCCAGCAGCCTATCCCCAAATCAGCCCCAGCATTTT.

The table lists this clonotype with a few counts. The chain combines TRBV5-1 with TRBJ2-3, with 8 bases identical to TRBD2. The germline V gene encodes CDR1 SGHRS and CDR2 YFSETQ. Trimming took 2 bases from V and 0 from J; bases not matched to a gene: 8. This CDR3 is 17 amino acids long. DNA of the CDR3: TGCGCCAGCAGCTTAGGAGCTCTAGCGGGTAGCACAGATACGCAGTATTTT. This gives the protein CASSLGALAGSTDTQYF.

This clonotype came up a few times. The rearrangement uses TRBV4-3 and TRBJ2-6; D is unresolved. The CDR3 extends over 16 amino acids. V was clipped by 0 bases and J by 0 bases, with 6 bases between them. Germline V gene lookup returns CDR1 LGHNA and CDR2 YSLEER. CDR3 residues: CASSQDLTSGANVLTF. CDR3 bases: TGCGCCAGCAGCCAAGATTTGACCTCTGGGGCCAACGTCCTGACTTTC.

This clonotype was observed many times. The chain joins TRBV20-1 to TRBJ2-5; tentative D call: TRBD2 (5 bases). This CDR3 region has 13 residues. Trimming pared 4 bases from V and 5 bases from J, leaving 14 bases between. Germline-derived CDR1 and CDR2 are DFQATT and SNEGSKA (reference sequence). The CDR3 nucleotides read TGCAGTGCTATCGCGGCTAGCAGGGAGACCCAGTACTTC. This codes for CSAIAASRETQYF.

This clonotype was seen a handful of times. V and J are TRBV30 and TRBJ2-1; a weak D match, TRBD2 (5 bases). The ends were cut back, 4 bases at V and 0 bases at J, with 7 bases in the middle. Germline CDR1 is GTSNPN and CDR2 is SVGIG (reference sequence). CDR3 size: 13 residues. The CDR3 DNA is TGTGCCTGGACACGGGACTCCTACAATGAGCAGTTCTTC. This encodes CAWTRDSYNEQFF.

This chain uses TRBV7-2 with TRBJ2-7; 9 positions match TRBD1. The CDR3 extends over 15 amino acids. Trimming cost V 0 bases and J 5 bases; bases outside gene matches: 5. Germline V gene sequence: CDR1 SGHTA, CDR2 FQGNSA. This CDR3 reads CASSLAVTGGHEQYF. The CDR3 coding sequence is TGTGCCAGCAGCTTAGCGGTGACAGGGGGACACGAGCAGTACTTC.

In this sample, this clonotype turned up many times. The genes are TRBV10-2 and TRBJ2-7, with a possible D match to TRBD2 (5 bases). CDR1 and CDR2 from the germline V gene are WSHSY and SAAADI. This CDR3 has 14 amino acids. Trimming left V 8 bases short and J 0 bases short, with 14 bases between. The DNA for the CDR3 is TGCGCCAGCCAGCCGACTAAGAACTCCTACGAGCAGTACTTC. As protein: CASQPTKNSYEQYF.

Only a few counts were recorded for this clonotype. The chain has TRBV2 and TRBJ2-1; 14 nucleotides align to TRBD2. The CDR3 length is 18 residues. From germline, CDR1 is SNHLY and CDR2 FYNNEI. V trimming: 4 bases; J trimming: 9 bases; junction bases outside the gene matches: 14. Here the CDR3 DNA reads TGTGCCAGCAGTGTCCTAACTCCGGGACTAGCGGGAGTGGGTGAGCAGTTCTTC. Protein sequence: CASSVLTPGLAGVGEQFF.

This clonotype was counted only a few times. The V and J genes are TRBV7-2 and TRBJ2-5, with D maybe TRBD2 (7 bases). V shed 5 bases and J shed 2 bases, with 15 bases lying between them. Germline assignment: CDR1 SGHTA and CDR2 FQGNSA. The CDR3 sequence is 15 residues long. CDR3 region: CASSPFAGAQETQYF. The DNA of the CDR3 is TGTGCCAGCAGCCCCTTTGCGGGGGCGCAAGAGACCCAGTACTTC. The full variable domain, with the rest looked up from reference TRBV7-2 and TRBJ2-5, is GAGVSQSPSNKVTEKGKDVELRCDPISGHTALYWYRQSLGQGLEFLIYFQGNSAPDKSGLPSDRFSAERTGGSVSTLTIQRTQQEDSAVYLCASSPFAGAQETQYFGPGTRLLVL.

This clonotype came up many times. The chain has TRBV5-1 and TRBJ2-5; D gene unclear. The germline gives CDR1 SGHRS, CDR2 YFSETQ. This CDR3 is built from 14 residues. Trimming cost V 0 bases and J 2 bases, with 8 bases left between them. This chain's CDR3 is CASSLEAGQETQYF. The CDR3 DNA reads TGCGCCAGCAGCTTGGAGGCAGGACAAGAGACCCAGTACTTC. Combining the CDR3 with reference TRBV5-1 and TRBJ2-5 gives the whole variable domain KAGVTQTPRYLIKTRGQQVTLSCSPISGHRSVSWYQQTPGQGLQFLFEYFSETQRNKGNFPGRFSGRQFSNSRSEMNVSTLELGDSALYLCASSLEAGQETQYFGPGTRLLVL.